Below are 31 T cell receptor beta chains sequenced from a single sample in a study of OX40 agonist ivuxolimab in advanced cancers. Clones were read by immunoSEQ multiplex PCR, and TCRdb kept only the in-frame ones, dropping some. The sample contains roughly 80,000 clones, 80% to 90% of which appear only once. Sequenced material: CD4+ or CD8+ T cells sorted from blood, taken in a trial of the OX40 agonist ivuxolimab. The source of these receptors is an adult with an advanced solid tumor such as melanoma, head and neck, liver or kidney cancer.

V gene TRBV28 combines with J gene TRBJ2-7; TRBD2 might be the D (6 bases). The CDR3 is 14 residues long. V was shortened by 9 bases and J by 2 bases, with 17 bases between the two germline ends. The germline CDR1 and CDR2 sequences are MDHEN and SYDVKM. The CDR3 loop is CASRRGDAAYEQYF. The CDR3 DNA reads TGTGCCAGTCGTCGCGGGGATGCAGCCTACGAGCAGTACTTC.

This rearrangement joins TRBV6-5 to TRBJ1-1; D is uncertain. The CDR3 has 15 residues. V gave up 0 bases and J gave up 5 bases, with 13 bases separating them. Germline-derived CDR1 and CDR2 are MNHEY and SVGAGI. The CDR3 spells CASSYSKGGGTEAFF. CDR3 nucleotides: TGTGCCAGCAGTTACTCCAAGGGAGGAGGAACTGAAGCTTTCTTT.

V is TRBV18 and J is TRBJ2-2, with 15 nucleotides matching TRBD2. V lost 3 bases and J lost 2; bases outside the gene matches: 4. The CDR3 runs 18 residues. Germline V gene lookup returns CDR1 KGHSH and CDR2 LQKENI. CDR3 residues: CASSPPGLAGGNTGELFF. The CDR3 nucleotides are TGTGCCAGCTCACCTCCGGGACTAGCGGGAGGAAACACCGGGGAGCTGTTTTTT.

V is TRBV5-4 and J is TRBJ2-3; D may correspond to TRBD1 or TRBD2 (5 bases each). From germline, CDR1 is SGHNT and CDR2 YYREEE (reference sequence). CDR3 length: 16 amino acids. Trimming took off 3 bases at V and 4 bases at J, with 18 bases between the two ends. Here the CDR3 reads CASSSRDGRMADTQYF. The CDR3 DNA reads TGTGCCAGCAGCTCGAGGGACGGCCGCATGGCAGATACGCAGTATTTT.

The rearrangement joins TRBV14 to TRBJ2-5; 10 bases match TRBD2. The CDR3 extends over 16 amino acids. CDR1 is SGHDN, CDR2 FVKESK, per germline. V shed 1 base, J shed 10 bases, and the junction held 12 bases outside the gene matches. The CDR3 DNA reads TGTGCCAGCAGCCAAGTCGCCGGGCTAGCGGGAGCGGACCAGTACTTC. Translation gives CASSQVAGLAGADQYF.

This clone was counted a few times. The J gene is TRBJ1-1, the V gene TRBV7-9, with 8 bases matching TRBD1. The CDR3 consists of 15 residues. V trimming: 5 bases; J trimming: 1 base; junction bases outside the gene matches: 6. CDR1 and CDR2 from the germline V gene are SEHNR and FQNEAQ (reference sequence). CDR3 DNA sequence: TGTGCCAGCAGCCCAGGGGGCCGGGAGAACACTGAAGCTTTCTTT. Encoded protein: CASSPGGRENTEAFF.

V usage is TRBV5-1 and J usage is TRBJ2-1; 10 nucleotides agree with TRBD2. Germline V gives CDR1 SGHRS, CDR2 YFSETQ. The V gene end was trimmed by 2 bases and the J gene end by 4 bases; junction bases not matched to a gene: 3. The CDR3 sequence is 15 residues long. DNA for the CDR3: TGCGCCAGCAGCTTTAGCGGGGGGATTTACAATGAGCAGTTCTTC. This gives the protein CASSFSGGIYNEQFF.

The V call is TRBV29-1, the J call TRBJ1-5; the D gene is possibly TRBD1 (6 bases). V lost 7 bases, J lost 4 bases, and 14 bases lay in between. The germline V gene has CDR1 SQVTM and CDR2 ANQGSEA. This CDR3 region has 13 residues. As DNA, the CDR3 is TGCAGCGCTGGAGACAGGTTAAATCAGCCCCAGCATTTT. It codes for CSAGDRLNQPQHF.

The chain is built from TRBV20-1 and TRBJ2-7; D uncertain. Trimming took 3 bases from V and 4 from J, leaving 7 bases between them. Germline-derived CDR1 and CDR2 are DFQATT and SNEGSKA (reference sequence). This CDR3 region has 11 residues. The CDR3 coding sequence is TGCAGTGCTAGTTTGAGTTACGAGCAGTACTTC. Amino acids: CSASLSYEQYF.

This sequence joins TRBV5-4 and TRBJ2-1; TRBD2 matches 14 bases. The CDR3 totals 15 residues. In germline, CDR1 is SGHNT, CDR2 YYREEE (reference sequence). J was trimmed by 9 bases and V by 4 bases; bases with no gene match: 6. The CDR3 here is CASSKRLAGGGEQFF. The CDR3 nucleotides read TGTGCCAGCAGCAAAAGACTAGCGGGAGGGGGTGAGCAGTTCTTC.

This chain joins TRBV18 and TRBJ1-3; D is undetermined. The CDR3 length is 15 residues. The germline gives CDR1 KGHSH, CDR2 LQKENI. V dropped 3 bases and J dropped 4 bases, with 13 bases sitting between them. The CDR3 sequence is CASSPGRQAGNTIYF. CDR3 bases: TGTGCCAGCTCACCCGGACGGCAAGCCGGAAACACCATATATTTT.

This chain connects TRBV2 to TRBJ1-2, with D tentatively TRBD1 (5 bases). The CDR3 has 13 amino acids. Trimming removed 7 bases from V and 4 bases from J, with 13 bases in between. Germline CDR1 is SNHLY and CDR2 is FYNNEI. DNA of the CDR3: TGTGCCAGCACCCGACAGTTGTTCTATGGCTACACCTTC. It is translated as CASTRQLFYGYTF. Based on the CDR3 plus reference TRBV2 and TRBJ1-2, the full variable domain is EPEVTQTPSHQVTQMGQEVILRCVPISNHLYFYWYRQILGQKVEFLVSFYNNEISEKSEIFDDQFSVERPDGSNFTLKIRSTKLEDSAMYFCASTRQLFYGYTFGSGTRLTVV.

As DNA, the CDR3 is TGTGCCAGCAGTTACCAGGCCCCTCTCCCAGATACGCAGTATTTT. It encodes CASSYQAPLPDTQYF. The V gene is TRBV6-5, the J gene TRBJ2-3; D is undetermined. Germline V gene sequence: CDR1 MNHEY, CDR2 SVGAGI. The CDR3 is made up of 15 amino acids. V lost 2 bases and J 4 bases, leaving 13 bases between the germline ends.

This rearrangement joins TRBV4-2 to TRBJ2-7, with D uncertain. CDR1 LGHNA and CDR2 YNFKEQ come from the germline V gene. Trimming removed 4 bases at V and 6 bases at J, with 16 bases between. This CDR3 region has 14 residues. The CDR3 loop reads CASSPNSPGSEQYF. CDR3 DNA: TGTGCCAGCAGCCCCAATTCTCCAGGAAGCGAGCAGTACTTC.

In its sample, this clone was seen once. This rearrangement joins TRBV10-3 to TRBJ2-5; 10 bases align to TRBD2. The germline gives CDR1 ENHRY, CDR2 SYGVKD. V lost 6 bases to trimming and J lost 7 bases; unmatched junction nucleotides: 14. This CDR3 is 16 amino acids long. The DNA of the CDR3 is TGTGCCATCAGGTGGGCTAGCGGGAGAGGGGGAGGGACCCAGTACTTC. Residues: CAIRWASGRGGGTQYF.

This chain links TRBV19 with TRBJ2-4, with D unclear. Trimming removed 4 bases from V and 2 bases from J, with 0 bases in between. The CDR3 contains 11 residues. Germline CDR1 is LNHDA and CDR2 is SQIVND (reference sequence). The CDR3 loop is CASSTKNIQYF. The DNA for the CDR3 is TGTGCCAGTAGTACCAAAAACATTCAGTACTTC.

This clone was detected once. This chain connects TRBV12-5 to TRBJ2-1; 11 positions match TRBD2. The CDR3 extends over 16 amino acids. Per the germline V gene, CDR1 is LGHNT and CDR2 is FRNRAP. V shed 2 bases, J shed 9 bases, and the junction held 9 bases outside the gene matches. This chain's CDR3 is CASGLQVAGGGPEQFF. CDR3 DNA sequence: TGTGCTAGTGGTTTGCAGGTAGCGGGAGGGGGTCCTGAGCAGTTCTTC.

The genes are TRBV7-9 and TRBJ1-5; no reliable D call. The CDR3 consists of 16 residues. Looked up from germline, CDR1 is SEHNR and CDR2 is FQNEAQ (reference sequence). V was pared by 1 base and J by 2 bases, with 12 bases between. The CDR3 is CASSLGRPKGNQPQHF. The CDR3 DNA reads as TGTGCCAGCAGCTTAGGACGGCCTAAGGGCAATCAGCCCCAGCATTTT.

The gene calls are TRBV19 and TRBJ1-1, with 7 positions matching TRBD1. The V gene's germline CDR1 is LNHDA and CDR2 SQIVND (reference sequence). The ends lost 1 base at V and 0 bases at J; junction bases unmatched: 11. This CDR3 region has 18 residues. CDR3 sequence reads: CASSIGAQGVGLNTEAFF. The CDR3 DNA is TGTGCCAGTAGTATAGGGGCCCAGGGGGTCGGGCTGAACACTGAAGCTTTCTTT.

This chain connects TRBV28 to TRBJ2-4; a possible D gene is TRBD1 (6 bases). Germline V gene sequence: CDR1 MDHEN, CDR2 SYDVKM. V lost 6 bases and J lost 3, with 15 bases in between. The CDR3 sequence is 15 residues long. CDR3 residues: CASRDTEQGKNIQYF. DNA for the CDR3: TGTGCCAGCAGGGATACAGAACAGGGCAAAAACATTCAGTACTTC.

The genes are TRBV19 and TRBJ2-6, with a tentative D call TRBD2 (6 bases). Trimming took off 5 bases at V and 0 bases at J, with 14 bases between the two ends. Germline-derived CDR1 and CDR2 are LNHDA and SQIVND (reference sequence). The CDR3 runs to 17 residues. The CDR3 reads CASSSGLDNSGANVLTF. CDR3 nucleotide sequence: TGTGCCAGTAGTTCGGGACTTGACAACTCTGGGGCCAACGTCCTGACTTTC.

The gene calls are TRBV4-3 and TRBJ2-7; no clear D gene. Germline values: CDR1 LGHNA, CDR2 YSLEER. The CDR3 sequence is 15 residues long. Trimming shortened V by 5 bases and J by 2 bases, and 16 bases separated the two germline ends. The CDR3 spells CASSSRAELTYEQYF. CDR3 DNA: TGCGCCAGCAGCTCACGGGCGGAGCTTACCTACGAGCAGTACTTC.

This chain joins TRBV9 and TRBJ1-4; D not resolved. Between the trimmed V and J ends, which lost 4 bases and 4 bases, there was a span of 14 bases. CDR3 length: 15 amino acids. Germline values: CDR1 SGDLS, CDR2 YYNGEE. The CDR3 region has the DNA TGTGCCAGCAGCCCCGGGTCAGGCGATAATGAAAAACTGTTTTTT. It codes for CASSPGSGDNEKLFF.

The chain carries TRBV9 and TRBJ1-1, with 12 bases lining up with TRBD1. Looked up from germline, CDR1 is SGDLS and CDR2 is YYNGEE. The ends lost 4 bases at V and 10 bases at J; junction bases unmatched: 14. The CDR3 totals 16 residues. CDR3 region: CASSPHSGTGGMAAFF. CDR3 sequence (DNA): TGTGCCAGCAGCCCGCATTCCGGGACAGGGGGCATGGCAGCTTTCTTT.

The chain uses TRBV9 and TRBJ2-5; the D is unclear. Per the germline V gene, CDR1 is SGDLS and CDR2 is YYNGEE. This CDR3 contains 13 residues. V shed 3 bases and J shed 5 bases, with 11 bases lying between them. In DNA, the CDR3 is TGTGCCAGCAGCGCCGCTAGTTCCGAGACCCAGTACTTC. This translates into CASSAASSETQYF. The variable domain in full, with the rest retrieved from reference TRBV9 and TRBJ2-5, is DSGVTQTPKHLITATGQRVTLRCSPRSGDLSVYWYQQSLDQGLQFLIQYYNGEERAKGNILERFSAQQFPDLHSELNLSSLELGDSALYFCASSAASSETQYFGPGTRLLVL.

The V call is TRBV6-1, the J call TRBJ1-2; 7 nucleotides align to TRBD1. J was trimmed by 7 bases and V by 4 bases; bases with no gene match: 15. Germline assignment: CDR1 MNHNS and CDR2 SASEGT. The CDR3 has 16 amino acids. CDR3: CASSVEGLGGASGYTF. As DNA, the CDR3 is TGTGCCAGCAGTGTGGAAGGTTTAGGGGGCGCTTCTGGCTACACCTTC.

J is TRBJ2-7 and V is TRBV9; 7 bases align to TRBD1. CDR1 and CDR2 (germline): SGDLS, YYNGEE. V gave up 2 bases and J gave up 6 bases; unmatched junction bases: 8. The CDR3 has 14 amino acids. This CDR3 reads CASSVGQNQREQYF. In DNA form, the CDR3 reads TGTGCCAGCAGCGTGGGACAGAACCAGCGCGAGCAGTACTTC.

In this sample, this clone turned up a few times. The V call is TRBV18, the J call TRBJ1-5; the match to TRBD1 covers 9 bases. Trimming cost V 5 bases and J 3 bases; bases outside gene matches: 2. This CDR3 region has 14 residues. CDR1 and CDR2 from the germline V gene are KGHSH and LQKENI. The CDR3 DNA is TGTGCCAGCTCAGGGACAGGGAACAATCAGCCCCAGCATTTT. Translated, it gives CASSGTGNNQPQHF.

The chain carries TRBV5-1 and TRBJ2-3; TRBD2 matches 8 bases. From germline, CDR1 is SGHRS and CDR2 YFSETQ. The CDR3 sequence is 15 residues long. V lost 9 bases to trimming and J lost 4 bases; unmatched junction nucleotides: 13. DNA of the CDR3: TGCGCCACCCGGACCGGGCTAGCGGGTTCAGATACGCAGTATTTT. Protein product: CATRTGLAGSDTQYF.

V usage is TRBV28 and J usage is TRBJ2-7, with D maybe TRBD2 (5 bases). This CDR3 is 14 amino acids long. Germline CDR1 and CDR2: MDHEN and SYDVKM. Trimming removed 2 bases from V and 5 bases from J, with 13 bases in between. CDR3 protein: CASSLPPPRDEQYF. DNA of the CDR3: TGTGCCAGCAGTTTACCACCGCCGAGGGACGAGCAGTACTTC.

The rearrangement links TRBV27 to TRBJ2-1; the match to TRBD2 covers 10 bases. V lost 6 bases, J lost 7 bases, and 9 bases stayed unmatched. Germline CDR1 is MNHEY and CDR2 is SMNVEV (reference sequence). CDR3 size: 15 residues. The CDR3, as DNA: TGTGCCAGCAGCCCCAACAGCGGGAGGGTAAATGAGCAGTTCTTC. Residues: CASSPNSGRVNEQFF.